This T cell receptor (beta chain) was found in a study of T cells in localized non-small cell lung cancer. The study, taken as a whole, reports: A higher density of T cells in blood coincided with extended overall survival. Uninvolved adjacent lung had the highest recorded T cell clonality, with tumor below it. A median around 57 of the top 100 tumor clones appeared in adjacent lung.

This CDR3 has 14 amino acids. The trim removed 5 bases at V and 6 bases at J, leaving 9 bases unmatched. Germline CDR1 LNHDA, CDR2 SQIVND (reference sequence). The data were produced by immunoSEQ multiplex PCR, yet TCRdb's version contains in-frame clones alone and is incomplete. The table shows roughly 1,000 clones, with 27% occurring only once. This clone was detected only a few times. Its target is not known. V gene TRBV19 combines with J gene TRBJ2-7; TRBD1 matches at 8 bases. This receptor was obtained from a woman aged 40-75 years with stage III lung adenocarcinoma. Sequencing used normal lung tissue next to the tumor, obtained before any cancer treatment. The CDR3 nucleotides read TGTGCCAGTAGTCCAGGGACAGGTCCGGGCGAGCAGTACTTC. Translated, it gives CASSPGTGPGEQYF.